The present T cell receptor (beta chain) was sequenced within a study of beta chain features in type 1 diabetes. Study findings and constraints: Across all four CD4+ subsets, people with type 1 diabetes showed modestly shorter TCRB CDR3s.

All of the isolated RNA was reverse transcribed, so expressed TCRB transcripts were sequenced. Data came from immunoSEQ multiplex PCR; TCRdb stores just in-frame clones and leaves some out. The data show some 900,000 clones, 17% seen once. The CDR3 is made up of 12 amino acids. Germline V gene sequence: CDR1 SQVTM, CDR2 ANQGSEA. V was clipped by 7 bases and J by 8 bases; unmatched bases: 8. A note on this clone: Its antigen remains unknown.

The sequenced material came from naive CD4+ T cells from blood. The V call is TRBV29-1, the J call TRBJ2-1, with 7 bases matching TRBD2. This TCR derives from a woman under 30 in good health. For the CDR3, the DNA is TGCAGCGCCCCCGGGACTACGCATGAGCAGTTCTTC. Its protein is CSAPGTTHEQFF.